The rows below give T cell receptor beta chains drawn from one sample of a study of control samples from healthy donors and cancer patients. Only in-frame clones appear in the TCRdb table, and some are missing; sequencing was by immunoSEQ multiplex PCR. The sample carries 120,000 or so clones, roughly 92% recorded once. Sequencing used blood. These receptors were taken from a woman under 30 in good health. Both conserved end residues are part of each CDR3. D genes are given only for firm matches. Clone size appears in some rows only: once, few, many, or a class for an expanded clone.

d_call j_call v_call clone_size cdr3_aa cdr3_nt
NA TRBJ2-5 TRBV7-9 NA CASSAPESSGNQETQYF TGTGCCAGCAGCGCCCCCGAGAGTAGCGGAAACCAAGAGACCCAGTACTTC
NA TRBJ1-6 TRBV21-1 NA CASSRGQGHPSYNSPLHF TGTGCCAGCAGCAGGGGACAGGGCCACCCCTCCTATAATTCACCCCTCCACTTT
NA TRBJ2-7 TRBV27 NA CASRKDIQLSYEQYF TGTGCCAGCAGGAAGGACATCCAACTCTCCTACGAGCAGTACTTC
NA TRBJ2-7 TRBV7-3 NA CASSLTGTSNQKQYF TGTGCCAGCAGCTTAACAGGGACTTCAAATCAGAAGCAGTACTTC
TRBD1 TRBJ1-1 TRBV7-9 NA CASSPGDRGNTEAFF TGTGCCAGCAGCCCAGGGGACAGGGGAAACACTGAAGCTTTCTTT
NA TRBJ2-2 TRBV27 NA CASSLGGGAGELFF TGTGCCAGCAGTTTAGGAGGAGGGGCCGGGGAGCTGTTTTTT
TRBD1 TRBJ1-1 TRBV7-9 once CASSPPGQGMSEAFF TGTGCCAGCAGCCCCCCCGGACAGGGCATGTCTGAAGCTTTCTTT
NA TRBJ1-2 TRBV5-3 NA CARSFHHYGYTF TGTGCCAGAAGCTTCCACCACTATGGCTACACCTTC
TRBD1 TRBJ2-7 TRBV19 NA CASSIPGTGSYEQYF TGTGCCAGTAGTATTCCAGGGACAGGCTCCTACGAGCAGTACTTC
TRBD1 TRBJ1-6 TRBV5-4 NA CASRSQGTSYNSPLHF TGTGCCAGCAGATCACAGGGGACCTCCTATAATTCACCCCTCCACTTT
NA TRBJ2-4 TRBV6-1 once CASSEAEGRWLAKNIQYF TGTGCCAGCAGTGAAGCGGAGGGACGGTGGCTAGCCAAAAACATTCAGTACTTC
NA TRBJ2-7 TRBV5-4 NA CASSGASYEQYF TGTGCCAGCAGCGGAGCCTCCTACGAGCAGTACTTC
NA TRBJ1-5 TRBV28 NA CASSLVHPSNQPQHF TGTGCCAGCAGTTTGGTACATCCCTCCAATCAGCCCCAGCATTTT
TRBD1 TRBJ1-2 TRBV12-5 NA CASGLVEGAQGYTF TGTGCTAGTGGTTTGGTAGAGGGGGCACAGGGCTACACCTTC
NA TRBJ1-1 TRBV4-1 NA CASSQGMNTEAFF TGCGCCAGCAGCCAGGGAATGAACACTGAAGCTTTCTTT
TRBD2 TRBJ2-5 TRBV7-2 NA CASSWTTSGRGETQYF TGTGCCAGCAGCTGGACGACTAGCGGGAGGGGAGAGACCCAGTACTTC
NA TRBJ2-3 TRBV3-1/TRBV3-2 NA CASSSRRVPAHTDTQYF TGTGCCAGCAGCTCTCGTCGGGTCCCGGCTCACACAGATACGCAGTATTTT
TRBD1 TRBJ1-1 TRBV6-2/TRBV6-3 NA CASSSLDRADTEAFF TGTGCCAGCAGTTCATTGGACAGGGCCGACACTGAAGCTTTCTTT
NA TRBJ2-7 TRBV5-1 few CASSLNRDGIYEQYF TGCGCCAGCAGCTTGAACCGGGACGGGATCTACGAGCAGTACTTC
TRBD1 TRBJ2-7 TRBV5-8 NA CASSFGTGSTEQYF TGTGCCAGCAGCTTCGGGACAGGGTCTACCGAGCAGTACTTC
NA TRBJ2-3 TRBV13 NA CASSVKLTGGEDTQYF TGTGCCAGCAGCGTAAAATTGACAGGAGGGGAGGATACGCAGTATTTT
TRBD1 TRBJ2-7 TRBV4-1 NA CASSQEVLGGQGDEQYF TGCGCCAGCAGCCAAGAAGTCCTGGGTGGACAGGGGGACGAGCAGTACTTC
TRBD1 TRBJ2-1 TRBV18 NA CASSPPGQAPYNEQFF TGTGCCAGCTCACCACCCGGACAGGCCCCCTACAATGAGCAGTTCTTC
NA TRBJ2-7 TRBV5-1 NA CASSLGGSDNYEQYF TGCGCCAGCAGCTTGGGGGGCTCGGACAACTACGAGCAGTACTTC
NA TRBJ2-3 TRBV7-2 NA CASSLIDYTQYF TGTGCCAGCAGCTTAATTGACTATACGCAGTATTTT
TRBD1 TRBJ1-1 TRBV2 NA CASRDRVGDTEAFF TGTGCCAGCAGGGACAGGGTAGGGGACACTGAAGCTTTCTTT
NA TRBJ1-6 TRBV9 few CASSVGRGTRSPLHF TGTGCCAGCAGCGTAGGGCGGGGGACACGGTCACCCCTCCACTTT
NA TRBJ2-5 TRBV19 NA CASSISDRQHQETQYF TGTGCCAGTAGTATCTCTGACCGACAGCACCAAGAGACCCAGTACTTC
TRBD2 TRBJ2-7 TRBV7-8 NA CASRQGLVGEQYF TGTGCCAGCAGGCAAGGACTAGTCGGCGAGCAGTACTTC
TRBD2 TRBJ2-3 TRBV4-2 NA CASSLLAGDTDTQYF TGTGCCAGCAGCCTACTAGCGGGAGATACAGATACGCAGTATTTT
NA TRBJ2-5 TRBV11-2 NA CAGSLVPEIGTQYF TGTGCCGGCAGCTTAGTGCCGGAGATAGGGACCCAGTACTTC
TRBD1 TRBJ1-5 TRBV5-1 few CASSDGTGGNKPQHF TGCGCCAGCAGCGACGGGACAGGGGGCAACAAGCCCCAGCATTTT
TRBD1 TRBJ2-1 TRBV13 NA CASSRDSYNEQFF TGTGCCAGCAGCCGGGACAGCTACAATGAGCAGTTCTTC
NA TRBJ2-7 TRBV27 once CASSLSIRGWSEQYF TGTGCCAGCAGTTTATCTATCCGAGGATGGTCCGAGCAGTACTTC
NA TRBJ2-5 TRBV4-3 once CASSQEDQDQETQYF TGCGCCAGCAGCCAAGAGGACCAGGACCAAGAGACCCAGTACTTC
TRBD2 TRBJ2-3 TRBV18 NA CASSKSGGSLRDTQYF TGTGCCAGCTCAAAAAGCGGGGGCAGTTTACGAGATACGCAGTATTTT
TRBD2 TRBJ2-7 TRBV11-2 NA CASSRATPGTSLFEQYF TGTGCCAGCAGCCGCGCAACCCCCGGGACTAGCTTATTCGAGCAGTACTTC
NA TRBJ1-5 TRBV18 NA CASSPKFSETENNQPQHF TGTGCCAGCTCACCAAAGTTCTCGGAGACAGAAAACAATCAGCCCCAGCATTTT
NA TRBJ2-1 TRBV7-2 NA CASSLNPYGEQFF TGTGCCAGCAGCTTAAACCCCTACGGGGAGCAGTTCTTC
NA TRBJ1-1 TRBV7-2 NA CASSLGGGGTEAFF TGTGCCAGCAGCTTAGGGGGAGGGGGCACTGAAGCTTTCTTT